Following are 16 T cell receptor beta chains from one sample sequenced in a study of blood T cells in healthy people across ages (dated by TCRdb to about 2015). Library creation used 5' RACE. TCRdb shows the sequencer as Illumina HiSeq 2500. A second PCR of about 6 to 12 cycles was performed with a sample-barcoded 5' primer and a J-beta primer mix. Using fastp trimming at Q25 and MiXCR clonotype assembly, TCRdb reanalyzed the public sequencing data and kept in-frame beta chains. Each record represents a unique CDR3 protein, reported with the most common genes and DNA among its rows. This sample comprises 1.5 million to 2 million distinct CDR3 sequences, around half of them detected only once. The top ten clonotypes cover roughly 2.1% of the sample. Source material: blood. These TCRs come from a woman in her forties in good health.

For this clonotype: The junction differs from germline at one of its ends, possibly a read error. This CDR3 reads CANSYSGTSGDTQYF. CDR3 bases: TGTGCCAACAGTTACTCGGGCACTTCGGGAGATACGCAGTATTTT. The chain has TRBV6-2 or TRBV6-3 and TRBJ2-3; no definite D call. The CDR3 extends over 15 amino acids. Germline V gives CDR1 MNHEY, CDR2 SVGEGT.

The V gene is TRBV25-1, the J gene TRBJ2-1; D may be TRBD1 (6 bases). The V end was cut by 2 bases, the J end by 6 bases, with 11 bases between. The CDR3 spans 14 residues. The germline V gene has CDR1 MGHDK and CDR2 SYGVNS. The CDR3 region is CASSEGGLVNEQFF. The CDR3 DNA reads as TGTGCCAGCAGTGAAGGGGGCTTAGTCAATGAGCAGTTCTTC.

V usage is TRBV5-6 and J usage is TRBJ2-3; 9 positions agree with TRBD1. CDR1 is SGHDT and CDR2 is YYEEEE in the germline V gene. Losses at the gene ends were 5 bases for V and 6 bases for J; bases not matched to a gene: 13. CDR3 length: 16 amino acids. The CDR3: CASSQRQGGLLDTQYF. The CDR3 bases are TGTGCCAGCAGTCAAAGACAGGGGGGACTCCTGGATACGCAGTATTTT.

This clonotype was observed a few times. The rearrangement joins TRBV9 to TRBJ2-1; 10 nucleotides agree with TRBD1. Germline V lookup: CDR1 SGDLS, CDR2 YYNGEE. The CDR3 sequence is 15 residues long. Trimming removed 0 bases from V and 8 bases from J; junction bases left unmatched: 5. CDR3 protein: CASSVEYGTGDEQFF. The CDR3 nucleotides read TGTGCCAGCAGCGTAGAATACGGGACAGGGGATGAGCAGTTCTTC.

V gene TRBV7-2 combines with J gene TRBJ1-4; 7 bases are a match to TRBD1. Germline V gene lookup returns CDR1 SGHTA and CDR2 FQGNSA. The CDR3 runs 15 residues. V lost 5 bases and J lost 0; bases outside the gene matches: 3. CDR3 region: CASSTGATTNEKLFF. CDR3 nucleotides: TGTGCCAGCAGCACAGGGGCGACAACTAATGAAAAACTGTTTTTT.

V usage is TRBV20-1 and J usage is TRBJ2-5; tentative D call: TRBD1 (6 bases). V lost 6 bases, J lost 1 base, and 18 bases lay in between. CDR3 length equals 15 residues. The germline V gene has CDR1 DFQATT and CDR2 SNEGSKA (reference sequence). Here the CDR3 DNA reads TGCAGTGCCAGCACCCGCAGGGGAACCCAAGAGACCCAGTACTTC. This gives the protein CSASTRRGTQETQYF.

This clonotype has only a few counts. The genes are TRBV20-1 and TRBJ2-7; maybe TRBD2 (6 bases). From germline, CDR1 is DFQATT and CDR2 SNEGSKA (reference sequence). V lost 4 bases, J lost 3 bases, and 7 bases lay in between. The CDR3 is 11 amino acids. In DNA form, the CDR3 reads TGCAGTGCTACCGGGGGCTACGAGCAGTACTTC. Its translation is CSATGGYEQYF.

This clonotype turned up a few times. The chain links TRBV4-3 to TRBJ2-1, with 12 bases fitting TRBD2. Germline V gives CDR1 LGHNA, CDR2 YSLEER. The length of the CDR3 is 20 residues. Trimming removed 0 bases from V and 0 bases from J; junction bases left unmatched: 9. The CDR3 nucleotides are TGCGCCAGCAGCCAAGATCATCGACTAGCGGGGGTCATCTCCTACAATGAGCAGTTCTTC. Encoded protein: CASSQDHRLAGVISYNEQFF.

V usage is TRBV5-6 and J usage is TRBJ2-3; 8 nucleotides line up with TRBD2. Germline CDR1 reads SGHDT; CDR2 reads YYEEEE. The CDR3 has 17 residues. V lost 1 base and J lost 8; bases outside the gene matches: 15. DNA of the CDR3: TGTGCCAGCAGCTTGACACCGGGACTAGTCGTTTTTGGTACGCAGTATTTT. It is translated as CASSLTPGLVVFGTQYF.

The rearrangement joins TRBV12-3 or TRBV12-4 to TRBJ2-4, with a weak D call TRBD2 (5 bases). V was pared by 4 bases and J by 1 base, with 14 bases between. The CDR3 has 16 residues. The CDR3 here is CASSWPAGWAKNIQYF. The CDR3 bases are TGTGCCAGCAGTTGGCCGGCGGGTTGGGCCAAAAACATTCAGTACTTC.

This clonotype was seen more than once but under ten times. The gene calls are TRBV4-1 and TRBJ2-5; TRBD1 or TRBD2 may be the D gene (5 bases each). Trimming removed 0 bases at V and 3 bases at J, with 23 bases between. CDR1 is MGHRA, CDR2 YSYEKL, per germline. The CDR3 is 19 residues long. DNA for the CDR3: TGCGCCAGCAGCCAAGATACCCCGCTCCAAGTGGGGACGAAAGAGACCCAGTACTTC. Translated, it gives CASSQDTPLQVGTKETQYF.

The rearrangement joins TRBV7-2 to TRBJ2-3; D unclear. The V gene lost 5 bases and the J gene lost 0 bases, with 12 bases spanning the gap. The CDR3 covers 15 residues. The V gene's germline CDR1 is SGHTA and CDR2 FQGNSA. Here the CDR3 reads CASSAGRFSTDTQYF. In DNA, the CDR3 is TGTGCCAGCAGCGCAGGACGCTTTAGCACAGATACGCAGTATTTT.

This chain links TRBV12-3 or TRBV12-4 with TRBJ2-3, with no clear D. Trimming took 8 bases from V and 1 from J, leaving 13 bases between them. This CDR3 region has 14 residues. CDR3 nucleotide sequence: TGTGCCAGCCTTGACCCCGACCGCACAGATACGCAGTATTTT. Translating gives CASLDPDRTDTQYF.

The genes are TRBV20-1 and TRBJ2-3; D perhaps matches TRBD2 (6 bases). The CDR3 is 14 residues long. In germline, CDR1 is DFQATT, CDR2 SNEGSKA (reference sequence). Trimming cost V 6 bases and J 6 bases, with 19 bases left between them. CDR3 nucleotides: TGCAGTGCCCCGGACTACTTCGTGGAGGATACGCAGTATTTT. It is translated as CSAPDYFVEDTQYF.

The rearrangement links TRBV6-5 to TRBJ1-1; unclear D gene. The ends were cut back, 4 bases at V and 6 bases at J, with 15 bases in the middle. The CDR3 totals 14 residues. The germline gives CDR1 MNHEY, CDR2 SVGAGI. The CDR3 is CASSSPTMGSEAFF. The CDR3 nucleotides read TGTGCCAGCAGTTCCCCTACCATGGGATCTGAAGCTTTCTTT.

The genes are TRBV12-3 or TRBV12-4 and TRBJ1-5; a weak D match, TRBD1 (5 bases). The CDR3 has 14 residues. Between the trimmed V and J ends, which lost 2 bases and 7 bases, there was a span of 12 bases. The DNA of the CDR3 is TGTGCCAGCAGTTTAACGGGGGAATCGCAGCCCCAGCATTTT. The encoded protein is CASSLTGESQPQHF.